The clone carrying this T cell receptor (beta chain) was found once. This entry belongs to a study of blood T cell repertoires in COVID-19. The overall study: Sites in the United States, Italy and Spain provided acute and convalescent COVID-19 samples. In each case, the material was cDNA or gDNA derived from T cells, B-cell-depleted T cells, or PBMCs.

Generated by immunoSEQ multiplex PCR, the TCRdb table keeps only in-frame clones and is missing some. This sample has about 200,000 clones, with about four fifths found just once. The germline gives CDR1 LNHDA, CDR2 SQIVND (reference sequence). V dropped 6 bases and J dropped 1 base, with 12 bases sitting between them. The CDR3 runs to 14 residues. V gene TRBV19 combines with J gene TRBJ1-1; D is perhaps TRBD1 (6 bases). Material: PBMCs or T cells enriched from blood (not recorded which). The clonotype originates from a man aged 35 to 55 who had recovered from COVID-19. The CDR3 spells CASRLQGSNTEAFF. DNA for the CDR3: TGTGCCAGTAGGTTACAGGGATCGAACACTGAAGCTTTCTTT.